This TCR beta chain appears in the sequencing data of a study of human T cells and chemical hapten exposure. Stated time point: patch test 1, 2 weeks after DPC sensitization. Treatment described: therapeutic diphenylcyclopropenone sensitization with weekly scalp DPC. From whole blood left unfractionated, total RNA was extracted. TCRdb processed the RACE reads anew with MiXCR; each CDR3 protein has one entry. This table holds more than 35,000 distinct CDR3 sequences, around 6.4% found once. The CDR3 runs 14 residues. The germline V gene encodes CDR1 SNHLY and CDR2 FYNNEI. V shed 5 bases and J 8 bases; nucleotides not matched to a gene: 6. In this sample, this clonotype turned up many times. Its specificity is unknown. Study results and limitations: Among expanded TCRs, significantly more large CDR3 similarity clusters formed than among controls. There was a positive correlation between PT1 expanded TCR counts and patch test score.

This chain joins TRBV2 and TRBJ1-4; 9 bases align to TRBD1. This sequence originates from a woman aged 25 to 39 with alopecia areata. Some clones in this sample may be carry-over from other donors' samples. This specimen was whole blood, taken in connection with sensitization to the hapten diphenylcyclopropenone (DPC). This CDR3 is CASSKDRGYEKLFF. The CDR3, as DNA: TGTGCCAGCAGTAAGGACAGGGGTTACGAAAAACTGTTTTTT.